This T cell receptor beta chain was profiled in a study of human T cells and chemical hapten exposure. About the research overall: All through the approximately 25-week study, the scalp of each patient received diphenylcyclopropenone doses weekly. The patients were mostly female; they had alopecia areata, totalis or universalis.

The V gene's germline CDR1 is SGHRS and CDR2 YFSETQ. Trimming cost V 0 bases and J 4 bases, with 13 bases left between them. The CDR3 runs to 15 residues. Single cDNA molecules in the library carried unique molecular identifiers attached during preparation. TCRdb re-analysed the RACE reads in MiXCR, keeping a single row per CDR3 protein. The sample records fewer than 85,000 distinct CDR3 sequences, about 9.4% being singletons. Time point reported: patch test 2, 6 weeks after DPC sensitization. Treatment denoted: therapeutic diphenylcyclopropenone sensitization with weekly scalp DPC. The template was total RNA from unfractionated whole blood. This clonotype was seen more than once but under ten times.

The chain carries TRBV5-1 and TRBJ1-2, with D possibly being TRBD1 (5 bases). The TCR sequence derives from a woman aged 25 to 39 with alopecia areata. Some clones in this sample may be carry-over from other donors' samples. Here the sequenced sample was whole blood, taken in connection with sensitization to the hapten diphenylcyclopropenone (DPC). This CDR3 is CASSLDGGGTYGYTF. The CDR3, as DNA: TGCGCCAGCAGCTTGGATGGCGGAGGGACCTATGGCTACACCTTC.